The 32 T cell receptor beta chains in this list originate from one sample, sequenced in a study of blood T cells in healthy people across ages. Alongside a J-beta primer mix, a sample-barcoded 5' primer served in a second PCR lasting roughly 7 to 12 cycles. A single record per CDR3 protein comes from TCRdb applying MiXCR to the 5' RACE reads. The data hold roughly 700,000 distinct CDR3 sequences, with 49% observed a single time. The material sequenced was blood. These receptors were taken from a woman in her sixties in good health.

As concerns this clonotype: This may be a read error, as it is one base from a much larger clone. V gene TRBV11-2 combines with J gene TRBJ1-5; 7 bases are shared with TRBD1. The V and J ends lost 1 base and 6 bases, in that order; junction bases with no gene match: 9. Germline assignment: CDR1 SGHAT and CDR2 FQNNGV. CDR3 size: 16 residues. The DNA of the CDR3 is TGTGCCAGCAGCTTAGGGGGCAGGGGGTTGGGTCAGCCCCAGCATTTT. Encoded protein: CASSLGGRGLGQPQHF.

This clonotype turned up a few times. The V gene is TRBV12-3 or TRBV12-4, the J gene TRBJ2-3; D remains unclear. This CDR3 has 16 amino acids. V lost 1 base and J 5 bases, leaving 16 bases between the germline ends. CDR3: CASSLGVASVVDTQYF. As DNA, the CDR3 is TGTGCCAGCAGTTTAGGGGTGGCCTCGGTGGTAGATACGCAGTATTTT.

V and J are TRBV27 and TRBJ1-1; D unresolved. Germline-derived CDR1 and CDR2 are MNHEY and SMNVEV (reference sequence). Trimming removed 8 bases at V and 5 bases at J, with 12 bases between. The CDR3 covers 12 residues. CDR3 loop: CASRGHGTEAFF. DNA of the CDR3: TGTGCCAGCCGCGGGCACGGGACTGAAGCTTTCTTT.

This chain links TRBV7-3 with TRBJ2-3; D is uncertain. The germline V gene encodes CDR1 SGHTA and CDR2 FQGTGA. The length of the CDR3 is 13 residues. The germline V and J ends were trimmed by 7 bases and 3 bases, with 11 bases remaining between them. The CDR3 coding sequence is TGTGCCAGCACTAAGGTTGGGACAGATACGCAGTATTTT. Translation: CASTKVGTDTQYF.

CDR3 sequence reads: CASSFYRGSEQYF. The CDR3 DNA reads as TGTGCCAGCAGCTTTTACAGGGGCTCTGAGCAGTACTTC. V and J are TRBV7-9 and TRBJ2-7; TRBD1 matches 7 bases. V lost 3 bases, J lost 7 bases, and 6 bases stayed unmatched. Germline loops: CDR1 SEHNR, CDR2 FQNEAQ (reference sequence). This CDR3 is built from 13 residues.

This sequence joins TRBV5-1 and TRBJ2-4; D possibly corresponds to TRBD2 (6 bases). The CDR3 runs 16 residues. The germline V gene encodes CDR1 SGHRS and CDR2 YFSETQ. V was clipped by 4 bases and J by 13 bases, with 27 bases between them. This CDR3 is CASSPRAHPGEGEQYF. CDR3 coding DNA: TGCGCCAGCAGCCCCAGGGCCCATCCGGGAGAAGGAGAGCAGTACTTC.

This clonotype appeared a few times. The chain links TRBV30 to TRBJ2-5, with TRBD1 matching over 7 bases. The CDR3 has 13 residues. The germline gives CDR1 GTSNPN, CDR2 SVGIG (reference sequence). V lost 8 bases, J lost 11 bases, and 17 bases stayed unmatched. The CDR3 protein is CAPMTQGHTQQYF. CDR3 DNA sequence: TGTGCCCCCATGACACAGGGGCATACGCAGCAGTACTTC. Full variable domain (missing parts from reference TRBV30 and TRBJ2-5): SQTIHQWPATLVQPVGSPLSLECTVEGTSNPNLYWYRQAAGRGLQLLFYSVGIGQISSEVPQNLSASRPQDRQFILSSKKLLLSDSGFYLCAPMTQGHTQQYFGPGTRLLVL.

The chain carries TRBV2 and TRBJ2-1; possibly TRBD2 for D (6 bases). The J call is in doubt because the DNA end fits TRBJ2-7 better. The V gene's germline CDR1 is SNHLY and CDR2 FYNNEI. The CDR3 extends over 15 amino acids. CDR3 protein: CASSEGGSGYNEQYF. Here the CDR3 DNA reads TGTGCCAGCAGTGAAGGGGGTAGCGGCTACAATGAGCAGTACTTC.

In this sample, this clonotype turned up a few times. The chain has TRBV6-2 or TRBV6-3 and TRBJ2-7, with a possible D match to TRBD1 (6 bases). Matching the DNA end better, TRBJ2-5 makes the J call doubtful. CDR3 length: 16 amino acids. Germline V lookup: CDR1 MNHEY, CDR2 SVGEGT. CDR3 sequence (DNA): TGTGCCAGCAGTTACCCTCTCGGGACAATAAAAGAGACCCAGTACTTC. It codes for CASSYPLGTIKETQYF.

This sequence joins TRBV3-1 and TRBJ2-7; D tentatively fits TRBD1 or TRBD2 (5 bases each). Per the germline V gene, CDR1 is LGHDT and CDR2 is YNNKEL (reference sequence). This CDR3 contains 13 residues. V dropped 3 bases and J dropped 3 bases, with 9 bases sitting between them. CDR3 sequence reads: CASSQRGVYEQYF. CDR3 nucleotide sequence: TGTGCCAGCAGCCAGCGAGGGGTCTACGAGCAGTACTTC.

CDR3 residues: CASSFGVTDTQYF. The CDR3 nucleotides are TGCGCCAGCAGCTTCGGGGTCACAGATACGCAGTATTTT. The chain uses TRBV5-1 and TRBJ2-3; D may be TRBD2 (5 bases). V lost 2 bases and J lost 2, with 6 bases in between. This CDR3 region has 13 residues. Germline loops: CDR1 SGHRS, CDR2 YFSETQ.

This sequence joins TRBV27 and TRBJ1-6; 11 positions agree with TRBD1. The V gene's germline CDR1 is MNHEY and CDR2 SMNVEV (reference sequence). The V segment lost 5 bases and the J segment 8 bases; nucleotides outside the gene matches: 5. There are 15 residues in the CDR3. CDR3 sequence: CASSIAGQGDSPLHF. The DNA for the CDR3 is TGTGCCAGCAGTATCGCGGGACAGGGGGATTCACCCCTCCACTTT.

J is TRBJ2-3 and V is TRBV5-1; perhaps TRBD2 as D (5 bases). Germline loops: CDR1 SGHRS, CDR2 YFSETQ. With 1 base removed from V and 13 bases from J, the gap between germline ends came to 10 bases. The CDR3 has 11 amino acids. CDR3 sequence (DNA): TGCGCCAGCAGCTTGTCGGGGATGGAGTATTTT. Residues: CASSLSGMEYF.

A few counts support this clonotype. This sequence joins TRBV12-3 or TRBV12-4 and TRBJ2-7; tentatively, D is TRBD2 (6 bases). The CDR3 covers 12 residues. V was clipped by 5 bases and J by 8 bases, with 13 bases between them. The CDR3 loop is CASSPWTIQQYF. CDR3 DNA sequence: TGTGCCAGCAGTCCCTGGACTATTCAGCAGTACTTC.

On this clonotype: The DNA is left out, because the CDR3 cannot be placed on it with certainty; the CDR3 is given as TCRdb lists it. This chain uses TRBV6-5 with TRBJ1-2; TRBD1 reflects the table's D call only, with no check against the DNA. The CDR3 comprises 19 residues, both ends counted. The germline CDR1 and CDR2 sequences are MNHEY and SVGAGI. Here the CDR3 reads CASSYSGAEEQFFGARDTF.

The chain links TRBV4-1 to TRBJ2-1; unclear D gene. CDR1 is MGHRA, CDR2 YSYEKL, per germline. CDR3 size: 14 residues. Trimming stripped 0 bases from V and 3 bases from J, with 6 bases between. CDR3 DNA sequence: TGCGCCAGCAGCCAAGATCTGAGCTACAATGAGCAGTTCTTC. Residues: CASSQDLSYNEQFF.

This sequence joins TRBV20-1 and TRBJ2-7; no clear D gene. V was trimmed by 1 base and J by 0 bases, leaving 16 bases between them. The CDR3 length is 16 residues. Germline CDR1 and CDR2: DFQATT and SNEGSKA (reference sequence). DNA for the CDR3: TGCAGTGCTAGAGGGTCCTCCGGCTCCAGCTCCTACGAGCAGTACTTC. It specifies CSARGSSGSSSYEQYF.

The chain has TRBV7-9 and TRBJ1-2; 10 nucleotides match TRBD1. Germline-derived CDR1 and CDR2 are SEHNR and FQNEAQ (reference sequence). V lost 6 bases to trimming and J lost 0 bases; unmatched junction nucleotides: 13. CDR3 length equals 18 residues. Here the CDR3 DNA reads TGTGCCAGCAGTCCTGCGGGGACAGGGGCGGTAGCTAACTATGGCTACACCTTC. Translation: CASSPAGTGAVANYGYTF.

The chain carries TRBV5-1 and TRBJ2-7, with a possible D match to TRBD1 (5 bases). This CDR3 comprises 17 residues. The germline V and J ends were trimmed by 4 bases and 1 base, with 21 bases remaining between them. CDR1 and CDR2 (germline): SGHRS, YFSETQ. The CDR3 protein is CASSQKPDRHTSYEQYF. CDR3 DNA sequence: TGCGCCAGCAGCCAGAAACCCGACAGACACACTTCCTACGAGCAGTACTTC.

This chain joins TRBV4-3 and TRBJ2-1; 9 bases agree with TRBD2. Matching the DNA end better, TRBJ2-7 makes the J call doubtful. Per the germline V gene, CDR1 is LGHNA and CDR2 is YSLEER. This CDR3 region has 18 residues. The CDR3 is CASSQDSAAGGTYNEQYF. The DNA of the CDR3 is TGCGCCAGCAGCCAAGATTCGGCAGCGGGAGGTACCTACAATGAGCAGTACTTC.

This clonotype was found a few times. V usage is TRBV7-2 and J usage is TRBJ2-7; D might be TRBD2 (7 bases). V gave up 5 bases and J gave up 2 bases, with 13 bases separating them. The V gene's germline CDR1 is SGHTA and CDR2 FQGNSA. The CDR3 totals 14 residues. DNA of the CDR3: TGTGCCAGCAGCCCGGGGGGCAGAACCTACGAGCAGTACTTC. Translation gives CASSPGGRTYEQYF. The full variable domain, in which reference TRBV7-2 and TRBJ2-7 provide the parts outside the CDR3, is GAGVSQSPSNKVTEKGKDVELRCDPISGHTALYWYRQSLGQGLEFLIYFQGNSAPDKSGLPSDRFSAERTGGSVSTLTIQRTQQEDSAVYLCASSPGGRTYEQYFGPGTRLTVT.

This chain connects TRBV14 to TRBJ2-4, with D hard to call. The germline V and J ends were trimmed by 1 base and 4 bases, with 14 bases remaining between them. Per the germline V gene, CDR1 is SGHDN and CDR2 is FVKESK. The CDR3 sequence is 16 residues long. CDR3 DNA: TGTGCCAGCAGCCAAGGGGTGGAGACATGGAAAAACATTCAGTACTTC. Its protein product is CASSQGVETWKNIQYF.

The V gene is TRBV2, the J gene TRBJ2-4; TRBD2 is a possible D gene (7 bases). The V end lost 7 bases, the J end lost 8 bases, and 12 bases lay between the germline ends. Germline lookup yields CDR1 SNHLY and CDR2 FYNNEI. The CDR3 covers 12 residues. The CDR3 spells CASKREGDIQYF. The CDR3 DNA sequence: TGTGCCAGCAAAAGGGAGGGGGACATTCAGTACTTC.

This chain joins TRBV6-6 and TRBJ1-1; D is ambiguous. V lost 2 bases and J 0 bases, leaving 7 bases between the germline ends. Germline-derived CDR1 and CDR2 are MNHNY and SVGAGI (reference sequence). The CDR3 totals 14 residues. CDR3 in amino acids: CASSYRVMNTEAFF. For the CDR3, the DNA is TGTGCCAGCAGTTACAGGGTCATGAACACTGAAGCTTTCTTT.

The chain combines TRBV5-1 with TRBJ2-5; D gene ambiguous. Germline lookup yields CDR1 SGHRS and CDR2 YFSETQ. Trimming took 0 bases from V and 5 from J, leaving 8 bases between them. The CDR3 consists of 13 residues. CDR3 loop: CASSLEVAETQYF. CDR3 nucleotide sequence: TGCGCCAGCAGCTTGGAAGTCGCGGAGACCCAGTACTTC.

The V gene is TRBV29-1, the J gene TRBJ2-5; D possibly corresponds to TRBD2 (6 bases). Trimming took 5 bases from V and 11 from J, leaving 21 bases between them. There are 13 residues in the CDR3. The germline V gene encodes CDR1 SQVTM and CDR2 ANQGSEA. CDR3 in amino acids: CSVRERATYDQYF. DNA of the CDR3: TGCAGCGTTAGGGAGCGGGCCACCTACGATCAGTACTTC.

The CDR3 DNA reads as TGTGCCAGCAGCTTAGTACAGGGCGGTTCAGCTTTCTTT. Encoded protein: CASSLVQGGSAFF. The rearrangement joins TRBV7-6 to TRBJ1-1, with D perhaps matching TRBD1 (6 bases). The CDR3 sequence is 13 residues long. Germline V gene sequence: CDR1 SGHVS, CDR2 FNYEAQ. V dropped 1 base and J dropped 10 bases, with 13 bases sitting between them.

The V and J genes are TRBV9 and TRBJ1-1; D possibly corresponds to TRBD1 (6 bases). The V gene's germline CDR1 is SGDLS and CDR2 YYNGEE. V was clipped by 3 bases and J by 1 base, with 13 bases between them. The CDR3 has 15 amino acids. DNA of the CDR3: TGTGCCAGCAGCGCGAAGGGACACCCGAACACTGAAGCTTTCTTT. As protein: CASSAKGHPNTEAFF.

This chain uses TRBV5-1 with TRBJ2-5; the match to TRBD2 covers 9 bases. There are 16 residues in the CDR3. Looked up from germline, CDR1 is SGHRS and CDR2 is YFSETQ. The V gene end was trimmed by 1 base and the J gene end by 1 base; junction bases not matched to a gene: 5. The CDR3 DNA follows: TGCGCCAGCAGCTTGTTCCCTAGCGGGACCCAAGAGACCCAGTACTTC. Protein product: CASSLFPSGTQETQYF.

This clonotype was found a few times. The rearrangement uses TRBV27 and TRBJ2-4, with a tentative D call TRBD2 (6 bases). Trimming took 3 bases from V and 12 from J, leaving 15 bases between them. The CDR3 is 13 residues long. Germline CDR1 reads MNHEY; CDR2 reads SMNVEV (reference sequence). The CDR3 coding sequence is TGTGCCAGCAGTTTGTTGTCGGGGGAGAGTCAGTACTTC. This translates into CASSLLSGESQYF.

The chain couples TRBV2 to TRBJ2-1, with D hard to call. Trimming took 10 bases from V and 5 from J, leaving 15 bases between them. CDR1 and CDR2 from the germline V gene are SNHLY and FYNNEI. CDR3 length: 13 amino acids. CDR3 sequence reads: CANKRERDNEQFF. The CDR3 DNA sequence: TGTGCCAACAAGCGAGAGAGAGACAATGAGCAGTTCTTC.

The chain recombines TRBV20-1 with TRBJ2-3; TRBD1 is a possible D gene (5 bases). The CDR3 is 13 residues long. Germline V CDR1 and CDR2: DFQATT, SNEGSKA (reference sequence). V lost 0 bases to trimming and J lost 6 bases, with 10 bases between them. As DNA, the CDR3 is TGCAGTGCTAGAGAGCAGGGCCGGGATACGCAGTATTTT. This codes for CSAREQGRDTQYF.